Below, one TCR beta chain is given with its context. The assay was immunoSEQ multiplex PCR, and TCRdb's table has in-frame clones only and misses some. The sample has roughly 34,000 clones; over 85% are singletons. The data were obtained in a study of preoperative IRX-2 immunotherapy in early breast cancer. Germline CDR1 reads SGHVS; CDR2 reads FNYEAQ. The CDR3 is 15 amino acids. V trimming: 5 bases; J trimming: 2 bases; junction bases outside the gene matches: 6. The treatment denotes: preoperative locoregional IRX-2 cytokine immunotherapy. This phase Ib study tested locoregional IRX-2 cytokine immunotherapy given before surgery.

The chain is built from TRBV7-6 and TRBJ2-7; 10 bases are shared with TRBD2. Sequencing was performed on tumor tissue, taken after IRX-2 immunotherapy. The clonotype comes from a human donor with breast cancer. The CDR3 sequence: CASSQGTSATYEQYF. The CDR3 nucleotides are TGTGCCAGCAGCCAGGGGACTAGCGCAACCTACGAGCAGTACTTC. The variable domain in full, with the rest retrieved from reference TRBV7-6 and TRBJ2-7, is GAGVSQSPRYKVTKRGQDVALRCDPISGHVSLYWYRQALGQGPEFLTYFNYEAQQDKSGLPNDRFSAERPEGSISTLTIQRTEQRDSAMYRCASSQGTSATYEQYFGPGTRLTVT.